The clone carrying this T cell receptor beta chain came up a few times. The entry originates in a study of response to subunit inactivated influenza vaccine. The CDR3 is 16 residues long. Germline V lookup: CDR1 WSHSY, CDR2 SAAADI. V dropped 4 bases and J dropped 0; count of bases not matched to a gene: 3. TCRdb independently ran MiXCR on the RT-PCR reads; one entry per CDR3 protein. The data hold a few hundred thousand distinct CDR3 sequences, with approximately 7.3% observed a single time. This TCR came from a man aged 50 to 69 who received an inactivated influenza vaccine. Sequences were derived from PBMCs from blood, sampled roughly 24 months after vaccination. The chain uses TRBV10-2 and TRBJ2-1; 10 bases agree with TRBD2. CDR3: CASSALAGLSYNEQFF. CDR3 nucleotides: TGCGCCAGCAGTGCACTAGCGGGGCTCTCCTACAATGAGCAGTTCTTC.